Listed below are T cell receptor beta chains from one sample, sequenced in a study of T cell changes during pregnancy in multiple sclerosis. The repertoire was sequenced with immunoSEQ multiplex PCR; TCRdb's copy has only in-frame clones and lacks some. The table lists approximately 40,000 clones, around 92% of them singletons. The source was CD4+ T cells from peripheral blood mononuclear cells, collected in the third trimester of pregnancy. The receptors shown here come from a female donor with multiple sclerosis, enrolled in a pregnancy study. Both conserved end residues are part of each CDR3. Clone size is not always given. Where it is, it says once, few, many or a class for expanded clones.

j_call	v_call	clone_size	cdr3_aa
TRBJ2-7	TRBV5-1	.	CASSLGLGENYEQYF
TRBJ2-2	TRBV2	.	CASGRIRTGGAGELFF
TRBJ1-5	TRBV4-3	.	CASSQAADRPYQPQHF
TRBJ1-4	TRBV5-5	.	CASSLEWGAEKLFF
TRBJ2-5	TRBV30	.	CAWSGGLAGFQETQYF
TRBJ1-3	TRBV28	.	CASSLYQGGNTIYF
TRBJ1-2	TRBV19	.	CASSITPGRGQTNYGYTF
TRBJ2-5	TRBV29-1	once	CSVGGQGKETQYF
TRBJ1-4	TRBV27	.	CASSLPNTATNEKLFF
TRBJ2-7	TRBV5-1	.	CASSLYGTSSYEQYF
TRBJ1-1	TRBV5-1	.	CASSSGEGAGAEAFF
TRBJ2-7	TRBV29-1	.	CSVMASSGQYF
TRBJ2-1	TRBV2	.	CASTRGRVSYNEQFF
TRBJ1-3	TRBV18	.	CASSPPGGAFGNTIYF
TRBJ1-2	TRBV30	few	CAWAPGDYGYTF
TRBJ2-1	TRBV5-6	.	CASSWGRDRDPYNEQFF
TRBJ1-5	TRBV10-3	.	CAISDGGNQPQHF
TRBJ1-1	TRBV28	.	CASTSPGEQGNTEAFF
TRBJ2-7	TRBV27	.	CASRPLTGPKEYF
TRBJ2-2	TRBV7-3	.	CASSRGTATTGELFF
TRBJ2-3	TRBV21-1	.	CASSSRQGHTQYF
TRBJ1-2	TRBV5-1	.	CASRPTGTGDYGYTF
TRBJ1-1	TRBV4-3	.	CASSQDAGDTEAFF
TRBJ1-1	TRBV27	.	CASSPLRRGGNTEAFF
TRBJ2-7	TRBV5-6	.	CASSLEREGEQYF
TRBJ2-7	TRBV9	.	CASSAQPSGRANEQYF
TRBJ2-7	TRBV5-4	.	CASSSQGANSYEQYF
TRBJ2-3	TRBV6-4	.	CATATGYTDTQYF
TRBJ1-2	TRBV18	.	CASSPPDRGPNGYTF
TRBJ2-3	TRBV30	.	CACSQPGADTQYF
TRBJ1-5	TRBV2	.	CASSDPTGSNQPQHF
TRBJ1-2	TRBV19	.	CASNRGYGYTF
TRBJ2-3	TRBV29-1	.	CSVGWDRVPDTQYF
TRBJ2-3	TRBV6-6	.	CASSTGTGRADTQYF
TRBJ1-1	TRBV19	.	CASSSATGHHEAFF
TRBJ2-7	TRBV10-3	.	CAIKGALGEEQYF
TRBJ2-7	TRBV5-1	.	CASSLDGTSSYEQYF
TRBJ2-2	TRBV10-1	once	CASRAGSDTGELFF
TRBJ2-7	TRBV7-2	.	CASSLRQGAYEQYF
TRBJ2-3	TRBV11-1	.	CASSLISGADTQYF
TRBJ1-5	TRBV30	.	CAWAVGGQGLNQPQHF
TRBJ2-3	TRBV28	.	CASSLAGLADTQYF
TRBJ2-7	TRBV6-5	.	CASSYAGLAGGFEQYF
TRBJ2-3	TRBV5-4	.	CASSLQGAWDTQYF
TRBJ2-1	TRBV29-1	.	CSVVGDRGHNEQFF
TRBJ2-1	TRBV19	.	CASSIRGGKGYNEQFF
TRBJ2-2	TRBV7-9	.	CASSSTGTGNTGELFF